Presented here are 5 T cell receptor beta chains from one specimen sequenced in a study of blood T cells in healthy people across ages. Through a sample-barcoded 5' primer and a J-beta primer mix, a second PCR was run for roughly 6 to 12 cycles. TCRdb called the 5' RACE reads again in MiXCR, with one record for every CDR3 protein. The profile shows 800,000 to 950,000 distinct CDR3 sequences, under 35% of them singletons. These data are also associated with another study on T cells of mothers and their children.

Sequencing was done on a sample of blood. These receptors all stem from a woman aged 40 to 55 in good health.

This clonotype was counted ten times or more. J is TRBJ2-2 and V is TRBV4-2, with 7 bases aligning to TRBD2. V dropped 1 base and J dropped 7; count of bases not matched to a gene: 6. From germline, CDR1 is LGHNA and CDR2 YNFKEQ. This CDR3 comprises 15 residues. CDR3 bases: TGTGCCAGCAGCCAAGGGGACTCGGGGGGCGGGGAGCTGTTTTTT. It translates to CASSQGDSGGGELFF.

The V call is TRBV11-2, the J call TRBJ2-7; D is unresolved. The J call may be incorrect, as the DNA end agrees better with TRBJ2-4. This CDR3 spans 14 amino acids. Germline V gene lookup returns CDR1 SGHAT and CDR2 FQNNGV. The CDR3 sequence: CASMDSDAKNIQYF. In DNA form, the CDR3 reads TGTGCCAGCATGGATAGTGACGCCAAAAACATTCAGTACTTC.

The chain links TRBV7-9 to TRBJ2-3, with D unresolved. This CDR3 region has 16 residues. Trimming took off 2 bases at V and 0 bases at J, with 12 bases between the two ends. The V gene's germline CDR1 is SEHNR and CDR2 FQNEAQ (reference sequence). The chain's CDR3 is CASSLQATASTDTQYF. CDR3 nucleotide sequence: TGTGCCAGCAGCTTACAAGCAACTGCTAGCACAGATACGCAGTATTTT.

This clonotype showed up many times. The V gene is TRBV7-9, the J gene TRBJ2-7; D is unresolved. V lost 2 bases, J lost 5 bases, and 10 bases lay in between. Germline CDR1 reads SEHNR; CDR2 reads FQNEAQ (reference sequence). The CDR3 runs to 13 residues. Written as DNA, the CDR3 is TGTGCCAGCAGCTTACCAGCTACCGACGAGCAGTACTTC. Residues: CASSLPATDEQYF.

This clonotype was counted between two and nine times. The chain uses TRBV7-6 and TRBJ1-3, with TRBD1 matching 12 bases. With V trimmed by 3 bases and J by 7 bases, 7 bases remained unmatched. This CDR3 region has 16 residues. CDR1 and CDR2 from the germline V gene are SGHVS and FNYEAQ. The CDR3 DNA reads as TGTGCCAGCAGCTTCTCTAGGGGACAGGGGGCCAACACCATATATTTT. Residues: CASSFSRGQGANTIYF.